This is a list of T cell receptor beta chains from one sample in a study of blood T cell repertoires in COVID-19. The repertoire was sequenced with immunoSEQ multiplex PCR; TCRdb's copy has only in-frame clones and lacks some. The sample shows around 250,000 clones, approximately 86% of them seen only once. Sequencing was done on a sample of peripheral blood. These receptors were obtained from an older woman with active or convalescent COVID-19. The CDR3 runs from the conserved cysteine through the conserved F or W. The D gene is left open where the match is weak. Clone sizes are given selectively: once, few, many, or a class where the clone is expanded.

cdr3_nt,cdr3_aa,v_call,j_call,clone_size,d_call,cdr3_length
TGTGCCAGCAGTGAAGGGGAGAACTATGGCTACACCTTC,CASSEGENYGYTF,TRBV2,TRBJ1-2,-,-,13
TGTGCCAGCAGCTCCGACAGGGGATCTTCACCCCTCCACTTT,CASSSDRGSSPLHF,TRBV13,TRBJ1-6,few,TRBD1,14
TGTGCCAGCAGCTTGGTTAACAGGGGTCCCACCTTC,CASSLVNRGPTF,TRBV5-6,TRBJ1-2,-,TRBD1,12
TGTGCCAGTACGCTGCAGAATAGCAATCAGCCCCAGCATTTT,CASTLQNSNQPQHF,TRBV19,TRBJ1-5,-,-,14
TGTGCCAGCAGTGTACTAGCCTCCTGGGACTTC,CASSVLASWDF,TRBV2,TRBJ2-5,-,-,11
TGTGCCAGCTCACCCGGACAGGAACAAGAGACCCAGTACTTC,CASSPGQEQETQYF,TRBV18,TRBJ2-5,-,TRBD1,14
TGTGCCAGCAGCGTAGAGGGCGGAGGATCCGGCACTGAAGCTTTCTTT,CASSVEGGGSGTEAFF,TRBV9,TRBJ1-1,-,-,16
TGCGCCAGCAGCCTAGGGGCCGAAAAAGAGACCCAGTACTTC,CASSLGAEKETQYF,TRBV4-3,TRBJ2-5,-,-,14
TGCGCCAGCAGTGAGGACACAAATCAGCCCCAGCATTTT,CASSEDTNQPQHF,TRBV10-2,TRBJ1-5,-,-,13
TGTGCCAGCAGCCACTGGACTAGCGGGGGGAAGAGCAATGAGCAGTTCTTC,CASSHWTSGGKSNEQFF,TRBV4-2,TRBJ2-1,-,TRBD2,17
TGTGCCACCAGTGATTACACAGGCTATGGCTACACCTTC,CATSDYTGYGYTF,TRBV24-1,TRBJ1-2,-,-,13
TGTGCCAGCAGCTCTTCTAGGGGTGAGCAGTTCTTC,CASSSSRGEQFF,TRBV11-1,TRBJ2-1,-,-,12
TGTGCCAGCAGCTTCGGACAGGGGGTGGCAGGGCCTTCCTACGAGCAGTACTTC,CASSFGQGVAGPSYEQYF,TRBV11-2,TRBJ2-7,once,TRBD1,18
TGTGCCAGCTCATTTCAGGGAAGGAACACTGAAGCTTTCTTT,CASSFQGRNTEAFF,TRBV18,TRBJ1-1,few,-,14
TGCAGCGTTCAACTGACAGGGATCAGCACAGATACGCAGTATTTT,CSVQLTGISTDTQYF,TRBV29-1,TRBJ2-3,-,TRBD1,15
TGTGCCAGTAGTATAGGGTTAGGGGTTTTATACACTGAAGCTTTCTTT,CASSIGLGVLYTEAFF,TRBV19,TRBJ1-1,-,-,16
TGCAGCGTTTATGAGGCTGGCTACACCTTC,CSVYEAGYTF,TRBV29-1,TRBJ1-2,-,-,10
TGCAGTGCTAGTGAGGGAGGTAATAGCAATCAGCCCCAGCATTTT,CSASEGGNSNQPQHF,TRBV20-1,TRBJ1-5,-,-,15
TGTGCCAGCAGCCAGGGGGTCCCCTCTGGAAACACCATATATTTT,CASSQGVPSGNTIYF,TRBV6-6,TRBJ1-3,-,TRBD1,15
TGCGCCAGCAGCTTAGTGGAGGGTCTTTCTGGAAACACCATATATTTT,CASSLVEGLSGNTIYF,TRBV5-1,TRBJ1-3,-,-,16
TGTGCCACCAGTGATTTTGCCGGAGCGACTAACTATGGCTACACCTTC,CATSDFAGATNYGYTF,TRBV24-1,TRBJ1-2,-,-,16
TGTGCCAGCGGACAGGGGGATCAGCCCCAGCATTTT,CASGQGDQPQHF,TRBV6-6,TRBJ1-5,-,TRBD1,12
TGTGCCAGTAGTATATCCCGAGAGGATGGCTACACCTTC,CASSISREDGYTF,TRBV19,TRBJ1-2,-,-,13
TGTGCCAGCAGTGACCCCCAGAGGAGAACCACTGAAGCTTTCTTT,CASSDPQRRTTEAFF,TRBV6-1,TRBJ1-1,few,-,15
TGTGCCAGCAGCTCTAGGACGGGGATCCAGCCCCAGCATTTT,CASSSRTGIQPQHF,TRBV7-2,TRBJ1-5,-,-,14
TGTGCCAGCAGCTCCCTTAACACCGGGGAGCTGTTTTTT,CASSSLNTGELFF,TRBV7-2,TRBJ2-2,few,-,13
TGTGCCAGCAGCCTACAGGGGGCGGGCACTGAAGCTTTCTTT,CASSLQGAGTEAFF,TRBV7-9,TRBJ1-1,-,TRBD1,14
TGTGCCAGCAGAGCGTTAGCGGGGGGGGTCAATGAGCAGTTCTTC,CASRALAGGVNEQFF,TRBV6-5,TRBJ2-1,-,TRBD2,15
TGTGCCAGCAGCTCCGGGACAGGGGGGTCTTTGGTGCAGTTCTTC,CASSSGTGGSLVQFF,TRBV11-2,TRBJ2-1,-,TRBD1,15
TGTGCCACCTCTTGGGGGCCGGGAGATACGCAGTATTTT,CATSWGPGDTQYF,TRBV11-2,TRBJ2-3,once,-,13
TGTGCCAGTGGGCGGCGGGGGGACTCAGATACGCAGTATTTT,CASGRRGDSDTQYF,TRBV27,TRBJ2-3,-,TRBD2,14
TGTGCCAGCAGCCGAGATTTCAGGGGGGAAGAGACCCAGTACTTC,CASSRDFRGEETQYF,TRBV3-1/TRBV3-2,TRBJ2-5,-,-,15